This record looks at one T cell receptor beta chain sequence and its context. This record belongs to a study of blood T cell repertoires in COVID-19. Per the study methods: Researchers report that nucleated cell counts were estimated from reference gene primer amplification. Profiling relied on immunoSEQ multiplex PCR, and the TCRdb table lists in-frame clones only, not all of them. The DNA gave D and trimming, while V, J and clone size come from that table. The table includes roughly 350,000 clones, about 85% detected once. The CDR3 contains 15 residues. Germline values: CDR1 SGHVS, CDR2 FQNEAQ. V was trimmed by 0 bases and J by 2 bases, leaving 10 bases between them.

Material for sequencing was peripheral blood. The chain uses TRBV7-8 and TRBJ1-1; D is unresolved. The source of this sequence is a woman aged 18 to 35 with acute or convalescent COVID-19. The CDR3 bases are TGTGCCAGCAGCTTAGCTCTAGGCAGTAACACTGAAGCTTTCTTT. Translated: CASSLALGSNTEAFF.